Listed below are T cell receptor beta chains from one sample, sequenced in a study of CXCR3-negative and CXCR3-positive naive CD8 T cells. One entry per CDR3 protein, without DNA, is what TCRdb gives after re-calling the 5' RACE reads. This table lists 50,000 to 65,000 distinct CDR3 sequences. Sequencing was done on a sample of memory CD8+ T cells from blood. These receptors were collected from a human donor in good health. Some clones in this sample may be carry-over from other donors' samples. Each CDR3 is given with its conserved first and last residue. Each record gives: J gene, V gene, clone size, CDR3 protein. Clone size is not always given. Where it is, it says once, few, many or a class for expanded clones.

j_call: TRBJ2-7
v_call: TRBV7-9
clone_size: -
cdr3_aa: CASSSASGGDLEQYF

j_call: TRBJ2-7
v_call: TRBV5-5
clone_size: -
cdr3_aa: CASSLGLAGEDEQYF

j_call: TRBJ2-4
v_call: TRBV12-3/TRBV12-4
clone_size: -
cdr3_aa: CASSLSSGVKNIQYF

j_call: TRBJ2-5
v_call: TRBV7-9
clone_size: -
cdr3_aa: CASGTSGRARETQYF

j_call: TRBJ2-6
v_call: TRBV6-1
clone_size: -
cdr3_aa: CASFLAAGANVLTF

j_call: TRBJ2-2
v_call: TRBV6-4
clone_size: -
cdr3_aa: CASSDKQGSAGELFF

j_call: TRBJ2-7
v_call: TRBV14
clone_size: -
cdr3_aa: CASSQVGGTYEQYF

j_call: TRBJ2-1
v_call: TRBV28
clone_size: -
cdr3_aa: CASSIAGVNNEQFF

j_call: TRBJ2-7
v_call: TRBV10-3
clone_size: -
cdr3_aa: CAIRGKERPGQLYEQYF

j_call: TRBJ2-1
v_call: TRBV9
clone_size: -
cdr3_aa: CASSVNNEQFF

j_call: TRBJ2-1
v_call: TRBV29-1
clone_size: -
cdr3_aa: CSVEVVGVNEQFF

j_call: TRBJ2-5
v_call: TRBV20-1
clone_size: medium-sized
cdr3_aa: CSATSSGQETQYF

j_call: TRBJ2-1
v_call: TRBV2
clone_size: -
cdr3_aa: CASTYGTQLMDEQFF

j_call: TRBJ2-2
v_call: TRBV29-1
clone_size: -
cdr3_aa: CSVEVTRGEAGELFF

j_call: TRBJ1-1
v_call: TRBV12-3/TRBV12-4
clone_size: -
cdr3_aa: CASSENRGEVTEAFF

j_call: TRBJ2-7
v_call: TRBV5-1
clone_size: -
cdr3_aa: CASSFAASSYEQYF

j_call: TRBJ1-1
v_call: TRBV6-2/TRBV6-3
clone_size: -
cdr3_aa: CASTYRLEGATEAFF